This T cell receptor (beta chain) was identified in a study of T cell responses to AZD1222 COVID-19 vaccine. This clone appeared once. CDR3 length equals 13 residues. Germline V gene data show CDR1 as DFQATT and CDR2 as SNEGSKA (reference sequence). V shed 3 bases and J shed 9 bases, with 16 bases lying between them. Sequenced by immunoSEQ multiplex PCR; TCRdb stores in-frame clones only, minus some. The data show 110,000 to 150,000 clones, with about 91% seen just once and under 3.5% held by the top ten. The sequencing used peripheral blood, collected on day 0 of AZD1222 vaccination. The TCR comes from an adult in good health. J is TRBJ2-3 and V is TRBV20-1; D may match TRBD1 or TRBD2 (5 bases each). CDR3 sequence (DNA): TGCAGTGCTAGTAGGGACGGAGGACCCACGCAGTATTTT. It is translated as CSASRDGGPTQYF.